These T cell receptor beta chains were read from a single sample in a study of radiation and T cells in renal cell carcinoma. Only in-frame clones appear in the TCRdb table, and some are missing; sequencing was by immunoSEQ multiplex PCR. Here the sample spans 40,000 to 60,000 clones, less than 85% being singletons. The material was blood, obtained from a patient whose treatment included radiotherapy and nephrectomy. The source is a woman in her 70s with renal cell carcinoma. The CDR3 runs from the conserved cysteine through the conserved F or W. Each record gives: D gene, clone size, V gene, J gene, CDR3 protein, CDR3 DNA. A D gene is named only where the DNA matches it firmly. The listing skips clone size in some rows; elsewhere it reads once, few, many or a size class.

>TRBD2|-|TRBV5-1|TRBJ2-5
CASSLGTSGTQETQYF
TGCGCCAGCAGCTTAGGGACTAGCGGGACCCAAGAGACCCAGTACTTC
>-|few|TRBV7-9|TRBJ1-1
CASRPDLMNTEAFF
TGTGCCAGCAGACCGGACCTCATGAACACTGAAGCTTTCTTT
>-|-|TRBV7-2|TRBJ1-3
CASSLAGSSGNTIYF
TGTGCCAGCAGCTTAGCGGGCAGCTCTGGAAACACCATATATTTT
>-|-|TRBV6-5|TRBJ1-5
CASLSGQKDQPQHF
TGTGCCAGCTTATCAGGGCAGAAGGATCAGCCCCAGCATTTT
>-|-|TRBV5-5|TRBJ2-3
CASSFNPTGTSTDTQYF
TGTGCCAGCAGCTTTAATCCGACAGGAACTAGCACAGATACGCAGTATTTT
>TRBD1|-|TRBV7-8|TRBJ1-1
CASSPPRGRTEAFF
TGTGCCAGCAGCCCCCCCAGGGGGAGAACTGAAGCTTTCTTT
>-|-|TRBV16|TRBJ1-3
CASSQSGVRNTIYF
TGTGCCAGCAGCCAATCCGGGGTCCGTAACACCATATATTTT
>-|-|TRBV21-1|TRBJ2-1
CASSNSGTSGSLISYNEQFF
TGTGCCAGCAGCAATTCCGGGACTAGCGGGAGTTTGATCTCCTACAATGAGCAGTTCTTC
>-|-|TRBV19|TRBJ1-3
CASSIRDSGNTIYF
TGTGCCAGTAGTATCCGGGACTCTGGAAACACCATATATTTT
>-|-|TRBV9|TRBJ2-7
CASSPGLGAYEQYF
TGTGCCAGCAGCCCTGGGTTAGGTGCCTACGAGCAGTACTTC
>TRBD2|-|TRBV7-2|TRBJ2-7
CASSGTSGPREQYF
TGTGCCAGCAGCGGGACTAGCGGCCCCCGAGAGCAGTACTTC
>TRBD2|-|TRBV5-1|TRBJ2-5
CASSPERGVQETQYF
TGCGCCAGCAGCCCGGAACGGGGGGTGCAAGAGACCCAGTACTTC
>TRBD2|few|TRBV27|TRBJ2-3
CASSLFGGGPGVDTQYF
TGTGCCAGCAGTTTATTCGGCGGGGGGCCCGGTGTAGATACGCAGTATTTT
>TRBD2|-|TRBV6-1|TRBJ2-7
CASSERSSGEQYF
TGTGCCAGCAGCGAACGGTCTAGCGGCGAGCAGTACTTC
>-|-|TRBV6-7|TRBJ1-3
CASRIGPFSGNTIYF
TGTGCCAGTCGAATTGGGCCCTTCTCTGGAAACACCATATATTTT
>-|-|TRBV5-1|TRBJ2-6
CASRDSGANVLTF
TGCGCCAGCAGGGATTCTGGGGCCAACGTCCTGACTTTC